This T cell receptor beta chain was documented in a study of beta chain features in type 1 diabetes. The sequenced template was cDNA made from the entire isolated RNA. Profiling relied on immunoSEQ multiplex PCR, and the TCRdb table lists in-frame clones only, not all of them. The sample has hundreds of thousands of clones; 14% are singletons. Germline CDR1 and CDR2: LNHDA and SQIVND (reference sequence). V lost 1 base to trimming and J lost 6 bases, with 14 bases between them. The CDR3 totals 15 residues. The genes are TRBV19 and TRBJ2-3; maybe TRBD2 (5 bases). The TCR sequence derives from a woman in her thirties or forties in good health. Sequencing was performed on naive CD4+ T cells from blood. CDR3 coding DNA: TGTGCCAGTAGTATAGTCGCCGTAGGCGGGGATACGCAGTATTTT. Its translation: CASSIVAVGGDTQYF.